Each of the 4 T cell receptor beta chains below was sequenced from the same sample in a study of blood T cells in healthy people across ages. The second PCR ran about 6 to 11 cycles with a sample-barcoded 5' primer and J-beta primers. TCRdb called the 5' RACE reads again in MiXCR, with one record for every CDR3 protein. Seen here are roughly 570,000 distinct CDR3 sequences, about 26% observed once, and the top ten hold 15% to 20%. Sequencing used blood. Source of these receptors: a woman between 65 and 79 years old in good health.

The V call is TRBV20-1, the J call TRBJ2-7; D may match TRBD1 or TRBD2 (5 bases each). V was clipped by 0 bases and J by 6 bases, with 9 bases between them. This CDR3 is 12 amino acids long. Germline CDR1 and CDR2: DFQATT and SNEGSKA (reference sequence). CDR3 amino acids: CSARDWGSEQYF. DNA for the CDR3: TGCAGTGCTAGAGATTGGGGGAGCGAGCAGTACTTC.

V gene TRBV4-3 combines with J gene TRBJ1-6; no clear D gene. Per germline, CDR1 LGHNA and CDR2 YSLEER. The CDR3 is 16 residues long. Trimming took 1 base from V and 11 from J, leaving 18 bases between them. CDR3 coding DNA: TGCGCCAGCAGCCAAGCGTGGCGAGGAGGAAATCCACCCCTCCACTTT. Protein product: CASSQAWRGGNPPLHF.

The chain links TRBV11-2 to TRBJ2-2; the match to TRBD2 covers 10 bases. CDR3 length: 17 residues. Trimming cost V 5 bases and J 6 bases; bases outside gene matches: 12. Germline CDR1 is SGHAT and CDR2 is FQNNGV. The CDR3 loop reads CASSVFESSGGAGELFF. As DNA, the CDR3 is TGTGCCAGCAGCGTATTTGAGTCTAGCGGGGGCGCCGGGGAGCTGTTTTTT.

This clonotype has a handful of counts. Relative to the germline gene, one junction end is altered; a read error may explain this. The chain is built from TRBV3-1 and TRBJ2-7, with 8 bases matching TRBD2. The DNA end is more similar to TRBJ2-5, so the J call may be wrong. CDR3 length: 21 residues. Germline lookup yields CDR1 LGHDT and CDR2 YNNKEL (reference sequence). The CDR3 DNA is TGTGCCTGCAGCCAAGAAGGCTCCCGATGGGGGAGCGGGGGTTCCCAAGAGACCCAGTACTTC. Protein product: CACSQEGSRWGSGGSQETQYF.